The clone carrying this TCR beta chain occurred many times. Its antigen remains unidentified. This CDR3 comprises 13 residues. Germline-derived CDR1 and CDR2 are MNHNS and SASEGT. Trimming cost V 8 bases and J 8 bases, with 19 bases left between them. These data come from a study of early T cells in non-severe SARS-CoV-2 infection. cDNA molecules, individually, were tagged with unique molecular identifiers. A single record per CDR3 protein comes from TCRdb applying MiXCR to the 5' RACE reads. The sample lists over 75,000 distinct CDR3 sequences, around 13% occurring once. Study-level findings and limits: Lookups in VDJdb leaned toward anti-spike CD8 responses and missed private and CD4 specificities.

The sequenced material came from whole blood. The chain employs TRBV6-1 and TRBJ2-7; D possibly corresponds to TRBD2 (5 bases). The receptor's source is an adult who was a healthcare worker with PCR-confirmed SARS-CoV-2 infection or an uninfected control (not recorded which). CDR3 in amino acids: CASLKEVPTKQYF. The CDR3 DNA sequence: TGTGCCAGCCTGAAGGAGGTCCCTACGAAGCAGTACTTC.